This T cell receptor (beta chain) comes out of a study of blood T cell repertoires in COVID-19. Study details: Specimens from acute and convalescent COVID-19 originated in the United States, Italy and Spain. T cells, B-cell-depleted T cells, or PBMCs supplied cDNA or gDNA.

One Seattle source followed patients from active infection through their disease course. Sequencing used immunoSEQ multiplex PCR; TCRdb keeps in-frame clones, though not all of them. This sample has some 360,000 clones; approximately 89% occur once, and the top ten carry around 3.9%. With 10 bases clipped from V and 0 bases from J, the junction kept 6 bases outside the gene matches. Germline CDR1 and CDR2: MNHEY and SVGAGI. The CDR3 totals 14 residues. This clonotype was sampled from an older woman with COVID-19, enrolled during active disease. Sequencing used peripheral blood. This chain links TRBV6-5 with TRBJ1-5, with 7 bases aligning to TRBD1. CDR3 sequence: CAIRTGYSNQPQHF. DNA of the CDR3: TGTGCCATTCGGACAGGATATAGCAATCAGCCCCAGCATTTT.